The present entry profiles one T cell receptor (beta chain) with its context. This sample is part of a study of blood T cell repertoires in COVID-19. Study overall: Samples came from the United States, Italy and Spain, spanning acute and convalescent COVID-19.

After removal of 0 bases from V and 5 bases from J, the junction contained 2 bases not matched to a gene. The CDR3 covers 15 residues. Per germline, CDR1 SGDLS and CDR2 YYNGEE. Using immunoSEQ multiplex PCR, the repertoire was profiled, and TCRdb retains in-frame clones only, with some absent. The sample carries roughly 90,000 clones, 85% to 90% recorded once. This TCR was recovered from a human donor with active COVID-19. The donor label of this sample is uncertain. The chain employs TRBV9 and TRBJ1-5; TRBD1 matches 10 bases. The specimen was peripheral blood. CDR3: CASSVGGQGDQPQHF. CDR3 nucleotide sequence: TGTGCCAGCAGCGTAGGAGGACAGGGGGATCAGCCCCAGCATTTT.